Detailed here is one T cell receptor (beta chain). CDR3 size: 14 residues. Trimming took 2 bases from V and 6 from J, leaving 13 bases between them. CDR1 and CDR2 (germline): MNHEY, SVGAGI. This sample was taken from a study of blood T cells in healthy people across ages. With a J-beta primer mix and a sample-barcoded 5' primer, a second PCR ran about 7 to 11 cycles. TCRdb analysed the 5' RACE reads with MiXCR anew, one entry per CDR3 protein. The sample lists a few hundred thousand distinct CDR3 sequences, over 45% seen once, with around 50% in the top ten. The chain recombines TRBV6-5 with TRBJ1-1; D ambiguous. The sequence came from a man in his sixties in good health. Material for sequencing was blood. The CDR3 DNA sequence: TGTGCCAGCAGTTACGGGCAGACCTTTCCTGAAGCTTTCTTT. Its translation: CASSYGQTFPEAFF.